The rows below give T cell receptor beta chains drawn from one sample of a study of T-cell memory formation after mild COVID-19. TCRdb analysed the 5' RACE reads with MiXCR anew, one entry per CDR3 protein. The repertoire holds 390,000 or so distinct CDR3 sequences, approximately 16% seen once, with roughly 21% in the top ten. Material for sequencing was PBMCs or a T cell subset sorted from them (not recorded which). These receptors were collected from a man younger than 35 who had mild COVID-19 (a few samples of this study predate the infection). Cell type and time point are not known. Each CDR3 is given with its conserved first and last residue. The D gene is left open where the match is weak. Some rows have no size entry. The others give once, few or many, or a class for an expanded clone.

v_gene	abundance	d_gene	j_gene	CDR3aa	CDR3nt
TRBV12-5	many	NA	TRBJ2-2	CASGLVLQGTGELFF	TGTGCTAGTGGTTTGGTACTGCAGGGTACCGGGGAGCTGTTTTTT
TRBV7-2	few	TRBD1	TRBJ2-7	CASSLASQGAYEQYF	TGTGCCAGCAGCTTAGCGAGTCAGGGGGCCTACGAGCAGTACTTC
TRBV27	many	TRBD1	TRBJ2-3	CASKSTGVADTQYF	TGTGCCAGCAAGTCGACAGGGGTCGCAGATACGCAGTATTTT
TRBV20-1	few	NA	TRBJ2-5	CSAPDRLRETQYF	TGCAGTGCTCCCGACAGGCTCAGGGAGACCCAGTACTTC
TRBV20-1	few	TRBD2	TRBJ2-1	CSASRLAGVHNEQFF	TGCAGTGCTAGCCGACTAGCGGGGGTCCACAATGAGCAGTTCTTC
TRBV5-1	NA	NA	TRBJ2-1	CASSPRLEYNEQFF	TGCGCCAGCAGCCCCCGGCTAGAGTACAATGAGCAGTTCTTC
TRBV5-1	few	NA	TRBJ2-2	CASSQTSPGELFF	TGCGCCAGCAGCCAAACTAGTCCCGGGGAGCTGTTTTTT
TRBV5-6	few	TRBD1	TRBJ1-1	CASSWGTGLGPEAFF	TGTGCCAGCAGCTGGGGGACAGGGCTTGGGCCTGAAGCTTTCTTT
TRBV4-1	NA	NA	TRBJ1-2	CASSQDRQGGYTF	TGCGCCAGCAGCCAAGATCGTCAGGGCGGCTACACCTTC
TRBV7-3	NA	TRBD2	TRBJ2-1	CASSLINSGGSSYNEQFF	TGTGCCAGCAGCCTAATTAATAGCGGGGGCAGCTCCTACAATGAGCAGTTCTTC
TRBV7-2	few	TRBD1	TRBJ1-5	CASSLGTGGHQPQHF	TGTGCCAGCAGCTTGGGGACAGGGGGGCATCAGCCCCAGCATTTT
TRBV27	NA	NA	TRBJ1-3	CASSSAMSGNTIYF	TGTGCCAGCAGTTCTGCTATGTCTGGAAACACCATATATTTT
TRBV6-6	few	NA	TRBJ1-5	CASSYGFSQPQHF	TGTGCCAGCAGTTACGGGTTTAGTCAGCCCCAGCATTTT
TRBV5-1	few	NA	TRBJ2-5	CASSLVETQETQYF	TGCGCCAGCAGCTTGGTAGAAACCCAAGAGACCCAGTACTTC
TRBV6-1	NA	NA	TRBJ1-1	CASTLGVAMNTEAFF	TGTGCCAGCACCTTAGGGGTCGCGATGAACACTGAAGCTTTCTTT
TRBV25-1	NA	TRBD1	TRBJ2-3	CASSSDRVPGTQYF	TGTGCCAGCAGCTCGGACAGGGTTCCTGGTACGCAGTATTTT
TRBV3-1	few	NA	TRBJ2-1	CASSRAGRGRNEQFF	TGTGCCAGCAGCCGTGCGGGCCGGGGCAGAAATGAGCAGTTCTTC
TRBV24-1	NA	NA	TRBJ1-2	CATSDGQFPYGYTF	TGTGCCACCAGTGACGGACAGTTCCCCTATGGCTACACCTTC
TRBV6-5	few	NA	TRBJ1-5	CASSYSADSNQPQHF	TGTGCCAGCAGTTACTCGGCAGATAGCAATCAGCCCCAGCATTTT